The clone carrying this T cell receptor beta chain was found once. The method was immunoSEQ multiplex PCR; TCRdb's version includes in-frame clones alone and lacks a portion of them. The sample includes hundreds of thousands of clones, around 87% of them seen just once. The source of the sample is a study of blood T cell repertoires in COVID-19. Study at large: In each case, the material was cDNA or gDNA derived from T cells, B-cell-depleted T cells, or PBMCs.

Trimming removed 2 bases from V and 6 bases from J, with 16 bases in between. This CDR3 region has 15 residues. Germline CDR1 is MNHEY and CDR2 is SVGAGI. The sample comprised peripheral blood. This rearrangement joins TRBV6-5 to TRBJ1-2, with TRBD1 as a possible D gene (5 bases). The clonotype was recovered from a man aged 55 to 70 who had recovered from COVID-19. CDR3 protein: CASSYLTPRDDGYTF. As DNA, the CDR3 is TGTGCCAGCAGTTACCTTACCCCGCGGGACGATGGCTACACCTTC.